This T cell receptor beta chain appears in the sequencing data of a study of control samples from healthy donors and cancer patients. The method was immunoSEQ multiplex PCR; TCRdb's version includes in-frame clones alone and lacks a portion of them. The sample lists some 130,000 clones, more than 90% occurring once. Germline assignment: CDR1 GTSNPN and CDR2 SVGIG (reference sequence). The CDR3 totals 10 residues. The sequenced sample was blood. The chain recombines TRBV30 with TRBJ1-2; D remains unclear. The receptor comes from a man aged 30 to 45 in good health. The CDR3 spells CAGRLYGYTF. As DNA, the CDR3 is TGTGCTGGCAGGCTCTATGGCTACACCTTC.